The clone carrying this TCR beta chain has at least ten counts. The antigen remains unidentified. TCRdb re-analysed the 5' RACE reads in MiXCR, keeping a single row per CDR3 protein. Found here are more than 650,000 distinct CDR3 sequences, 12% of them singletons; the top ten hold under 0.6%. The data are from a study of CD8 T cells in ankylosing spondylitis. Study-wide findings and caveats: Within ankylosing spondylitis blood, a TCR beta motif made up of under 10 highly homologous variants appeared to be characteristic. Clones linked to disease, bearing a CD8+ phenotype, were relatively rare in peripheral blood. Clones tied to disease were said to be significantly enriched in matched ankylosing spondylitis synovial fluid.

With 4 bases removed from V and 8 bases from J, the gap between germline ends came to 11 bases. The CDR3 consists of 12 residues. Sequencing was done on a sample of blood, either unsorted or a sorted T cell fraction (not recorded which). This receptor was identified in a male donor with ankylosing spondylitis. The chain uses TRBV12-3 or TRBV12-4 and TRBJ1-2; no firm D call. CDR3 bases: TGTGCCAGCAGTTCCCGGTTAGGCGGCTACACCTTC. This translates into CASSSRLGGYTF.